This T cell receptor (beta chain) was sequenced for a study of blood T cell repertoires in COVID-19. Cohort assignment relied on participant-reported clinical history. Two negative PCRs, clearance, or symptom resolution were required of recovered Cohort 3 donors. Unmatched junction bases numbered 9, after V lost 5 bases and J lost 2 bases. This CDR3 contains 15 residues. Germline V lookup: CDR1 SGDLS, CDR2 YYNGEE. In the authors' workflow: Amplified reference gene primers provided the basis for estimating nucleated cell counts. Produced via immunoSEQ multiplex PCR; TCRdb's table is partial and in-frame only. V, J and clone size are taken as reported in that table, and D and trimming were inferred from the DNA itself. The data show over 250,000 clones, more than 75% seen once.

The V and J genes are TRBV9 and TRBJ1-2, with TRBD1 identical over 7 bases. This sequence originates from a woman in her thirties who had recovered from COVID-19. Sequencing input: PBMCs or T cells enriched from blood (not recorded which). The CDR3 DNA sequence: TGTGCCAGCAGGACCCTGGAGGGGGCCAACTATGGCTACACCTTC. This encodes CASRTLEGANYGYTF. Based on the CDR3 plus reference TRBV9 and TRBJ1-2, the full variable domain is DSGVTQTPKHLITATGQRVTLRCSPRSGDLSVYWYQQSLDQGLQFLIQYYNGEERAKGNILERFSAQQFPDLHSELNLSSLELGDSALYFCASRTLEGANYGYTFGSGTRLTVV.